The present entry profiles one T cell receptor (beta chain) with its context. V gave up 4 bases and J gave up 4 bases, with 17 bases separating them. The CDR3 is made up of 16 amino acids. Germline V lookup: CDR1 SGHTA, CDR2 FQGNSA. Profiled with immunoSEQ multiplex PCR; TCRdb holds only in-frame clones, not every one. The sample holds fewer than 85,000 clones; 86% are singletons and the top ten take around 0.94%. People who had autoimmune disease history or systemic immunosuppression were excluded. The record originates from a study of OX40 agonist ivuxolimab in advanced cancers. As for the study in general: Ivuxolimab, an antibody acting as an agonist of OX40 (CD134), was used to treat patients. Patients in dose escalation had liver, melanoma, kidney or head and neck cancers.

The chain joins TRBV7-2 to TRBJ2-1; either TRBD1 or TRBD2 may fit D (5 bases each). The TCR originated in an adult with an advanced solid tumor such as melanoma, head and neck, liver or kidney cancer. This material consisted of CD4+ or CD8+ T cells sorted from blood, taken in a trial of the OX40 agonist ivuxolimab. The CDR3 reads CASSSTGATLYNEQFF. CDR3 sequence (DNA): TGTGCCAGCAGCTCGACCGGGGCTACCCTTTACAATGAGCAGTTCTTC.